This passage covers 4 T cell receptor beta chains from one sample sequenced in a study of shared clonotypes between healthy human individuals. Sequenced by immunoSEQ multiplex PCR; TCRdb stores in-frame clones only, minus some. The data show 2 million to 3 million clones, approximately 93% seen once. The sequenced sample was naive CD4+ T cells from PBMCs. Subset denoted: CD45RA+ positively selected. The receptors originated from a man between 18 and 35 years old in good health. Some clones in this sample may be carry-over from other donors' samples.

Only one count was recorded for this clone. This sample also contains other DNA sequences that code for the same CDR3. The genes are TRBV5-1 and TRBJ2-7; perhaps TRBD1 as D (6 bases). The ends were cut back, 3 bases at V and 0 bases at J, with 13 bases in the middle. CDR3 length: 15 residues. Per germline, CDR1 SGHRS and CDR2 YFSETQ. The chain's CDR3 is CASSSTGTTSYEQYF. The CDR3, as DNA: TGCGCCAGCAGCTCTACAGGGACGACCTCCTACGAGCAGTACTTC.

This clone came up once. The rearrangement links TRBV9 to TRBJ1-3, with unresolved D. CDR3 length: 15 residues. Trimming took off 3 bases at V and 2 bases at J, with 12 bases between the two ends. CDR1 is SGDLS, CDR2 YYNGEE, per germline. The DNA of the CDR3 is TGTGCCAGCAGCGCAGGATTTCGGACTGGAAACACCATATATTTT. Residues: CASSAGFRTGNTIYF.

This chain connects TRBV18 to TRBJ2-2, with D hard to call. The CDR3 loop spans 14 amino acids. Germline V CDR1 and CDR2: KGHSH, LQKENI. Between the trimmed V and J ends, which lost 3 bases and 6 bases, there was a span of 11 bases. CDR3 nucleotides: TGTGCCAGCTCACCGCAACCCGGACCCGGGGAGCTGTTTTTT. Translating gives CASSPQPGPGELFF.

This chain uses TRBV6-5 with TRBJ2-7; D not certain. Germline CDR1 reads MNHEY; CDR2 reads SVGAGI. The V and J ends lost 8 bases and 0 bases respectively, with 11 bases between them. This CDR3 has 13 amino acids. The CDR3 region has the DNA TGTGCCAGCCCCCACCCCCGCTCCTACGAGCAGTACTTC. It codes for CASPHPRSYEQYF.